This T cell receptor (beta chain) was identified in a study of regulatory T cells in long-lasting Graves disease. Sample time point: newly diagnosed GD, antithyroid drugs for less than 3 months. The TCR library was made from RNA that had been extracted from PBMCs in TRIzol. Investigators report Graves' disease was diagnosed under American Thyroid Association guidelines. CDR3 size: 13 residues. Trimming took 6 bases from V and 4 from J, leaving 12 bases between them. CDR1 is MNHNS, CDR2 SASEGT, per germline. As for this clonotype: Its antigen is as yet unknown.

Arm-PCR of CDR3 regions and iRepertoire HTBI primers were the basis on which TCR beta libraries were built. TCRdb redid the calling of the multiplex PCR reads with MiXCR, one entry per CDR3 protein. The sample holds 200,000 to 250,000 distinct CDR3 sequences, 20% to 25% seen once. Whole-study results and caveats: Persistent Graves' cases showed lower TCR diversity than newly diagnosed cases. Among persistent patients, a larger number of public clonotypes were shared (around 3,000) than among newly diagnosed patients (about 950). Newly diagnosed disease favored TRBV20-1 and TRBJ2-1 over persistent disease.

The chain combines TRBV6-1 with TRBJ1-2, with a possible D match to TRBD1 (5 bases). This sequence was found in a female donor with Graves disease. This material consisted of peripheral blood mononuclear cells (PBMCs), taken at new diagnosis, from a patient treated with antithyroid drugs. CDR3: CASSADQGYGYTF. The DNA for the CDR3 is TGTGCCAGCAGCGCCGACCAGGGCTATGGCTACACCTTC.